These 32 T cell receptor beta chains were sequenced from one sample in a study of T-cell reconstitution after alpha-beta-depleted transplantation in children. Using unique molecular identifiers, the investigators prepared the TCRbeta library. TCRdb used MiXCR to reprocess the PCR reads, holding one entry per CDR3 protein. The sample lists 130,000 to 150,000 distinct CDR3 sequences, 8.8% seen once, with 15% to 20% in the top ten. Here the sequenced sample was PBMCs, mostly from graft donor cells, taken 180 days after TCRalphabeta/CD19-depleted stem cell transplant. The source of these receptors is a female patient aged 2 to 10 who had a stem cell transplant for congenital amegakaryocytic thrombocytopenia, so the T cells may come from the graft donor.

In its sample, this clonotype was seen a few times. The rearrangement joins TRBV7-2 to TRBJ2-2; D gene unclear. V lost 4 bases to trimming and J lost 6 bases, with 12 bases between them. Per germline, CDR1 SGHTA and CDR2 FQGNSA. This CDR3 comprises 14 residues. CDR3 nucleotide sequence: TGTGCCAGCAGCTCAACCTTGGGTGCCGGGGAGCTGTTTTTT. This codes for CASSSTLGAGELFF.

This clonotype was seen a handful of times. V gene TRBV11-2 combines with J gene TRBJ1-2, with D perhaps TRBD1 (6 bases). Germline V CDR1 and CDR2: SGHAT, FQNNGV. The V gene lost 1 base and the J gene lost 0 bases, with 12 bases spanning the gap. This CDR3 is 16 amino acids long. The CDR3, as DNA: TGTGCCAGCAGCTTAGTAGAGGGGGGTGCTAACTATGGCTACACCTTC. As protein: CASSLVEGGANYGYTF.

The rearrangement links TRBV29-1 to TRBJ2-5; D unresolved. Between the trimmed V and J ends, which lost 3 bases and 4 bases, there was a span of 15 bases. Germline-derived CDR1 and CDR2 are SQVTM and ANQGSEA. This CDR3 region has 14 residues. The CDR3: CSVDSGPIGETQYF. CDR3 sequence (DNA): TGCAGCGTTGATTCAGGACCTATAGGAGAGACCCAGTACTTC.

This clonotype was counted many times. The chain recombines TRBV5-1 with TRBJ1-4; no reliable D call. CDR1 is SGHRS and CDR2 is YFSETQ in the germline V gene. The germline V and J ends were trimmed by 4 bases and 1 base, with 8 bases remaining between them. The CDR3 runs to 14 residues. CDR3 DNA sequence: TGCGCCAGCAGCCCCCAAGGAACTAATGAAAAACTGTTTTTT. Translation gives CASSPQGTNEKLFF.

This clonotype has only a few counts. V is TRBV5-1 and J is TRBJ1-1; 11 nucleotides agree with TRBD1. Germline V gene data show CDR1 as SGHRS and CDR2 as YFSETQ. The CDR3 is 15 residues long. The V gene end was trimmed by 4 bases and the J gene end by 4 bases; junction bases not matched to a gene: 6. CDR3 nucleotide sequence: TGCGCCAGCAGCGGTGGACAGGGGGCGGTCACTGAAGCTTTCTTT. Amino acids: CASSGGQGAVTEAFF.

The rearrangement links TRBV7-3 to TRBJ2-3; 10 nucleotides agree with TRBD2. Germline V gene data show CDR1 as SGHTA and CDR2 as FQGTGA. The CDR3 is 14 amino acids. Trimming cost V 5 bases and J 13 bases; bases outside gene matches: 12. The CDR3 nucleotides are TGTGCCAGCAGCCTAAAGACTAGCGGGCGGGAAGAGTATTTT. The encoded protein is CASSLKTSGREEYF.

This clonotype was detected once. The rearrangement links TRBV6-2 or TRBV6-3 to TRBJ1-5, with D unclear. This CDR3 has 14 residues. The V gene lost 2 bases and the J gene lost 2 bases, with 7 bases spanning the gap. Germline V CDR1 and CDR2: MNHEY, SVGEGT. The CDR3 loop is CASSYAYRNQPQHF. CDR3 in DNA: TGTGCCAGCAGTTACGCGTACCGCAATCAGCCCCAGCATTTT.

This clonotype was detected ten times or more. The chain links TRBV6-5 to TRBJ2-1, with 9 bases identical to TRBD2. The CDR3 runs 15 residues. Germline values: CDR1 MNHEY, CDR2 SVGAGI. V shed 4 bases and J 7 bases; nucleotides not matched to a gene: 8. The CDR3 loop reads CASSSTASGKNEQFF. For the CDR3, the DNA is TGTGCCAGCAGTTCCACTGCTAGCGGGAAGAATGAGCAGTTCTTC.

This clonotype has ten or more counts. The chain recombines TRBV12-3 or TRBV12-4 with TRBJ1-6; the D gene is possibly TRBD1 (5 bases). V was pared by 5 bases and J by 4 bases, with 12 bases between. This CDR3 is built from 15 residues. CDR3 sequence (DNA): TGTGCCAGCAGTGCGAAGGGGAGGTATAATTCACCCCTCCACTTT. It yields the protein CASSAKGRYNSPLHF.

Remarks on this clonotype: A much larger clone differs from this one at a single base, so this may be a read error. This chain uses TRBV10-2 with TRBJ2-6, with D perhaps TRBD1 (6 bases). This CDR3 comprises 17 residues. Per germline, CDR1 WSHSY and CDR2 SAAADI. The CDR3 here is CASSDWDIPSGANGLTF. Here the CDR3 DNA reads TGCGCCAGCAGTGATTGGGACATACCTTCTGGGGCCAACGGCCTGACTTTC.

V and J are TRBV7-8 and TRBJ2-7; a weak D match, TRBD1 (6 bases). CDR1 and CDR2 (germline): SGHVS, FQNEAQ. This CDR3 is 18 amino acids long. Trimming left V 1 base short and J 0 bases short, with 19 bases between. CDR3 region: CASSLGVRARGYSYEQYF. In DNA, the CDR3 is TGTGCCAGCAGCTTAGGGGTTAGGGCCAGGGGCTACTCCTACGAGCAGTACTTC. The variable domain in full, with the rest retrieved from reference TRBV7-8 and TRBJ2-7, is GAGVSQSPRYKVAKRGQDVALRCDPISGHVSLFWYQQALGQGPEFLTYFQNEAQLDKSGLPSDRFFAERPEGSVSTLKIQRTQQEDSAVYLCASSLGVRARGYSYEQYFGPGTRLTVT.

This clonotype was observed many times. The chain couples TRBV7-9 to TRBJ1-6, with TRBD1 matching over 10 bases. Germline V gives CDR1 SEHNR, CDR2 FQNEAQ (reference sequence). The CDR3 spans 15 residues. J lost 15 bases, V lost 5 bases, and 13 bases had no gene match. The CDR3 nucleotides read TGTGCCAGCAGCGCCCGGGACAGGGGCACCACGAGCCTCCACTTT. Translation: CASSARDRGTTSLHF.

The chain is built from TRBV10-3 and TRBJ2-1; 11 bases align to TRBD2. CDR3 length: 15 residues. Germline lookup yields CDR1 ENHRY and CDR2 SYGVKD. V shed 4 bases and J 9 bases; nucleotides not matched to a gene: 8. The CDR3 protein is CAISVSGRESAEQFF. The CDR3 DNA follows: TGTGCCATCAGTGTTAGCGGGAGGGAATCCGCTGAGCAGTTCTTC.

The rearrangement joins TRBV5-4 to TRBJ2-3; tentative D call: TRBD1 (5 bases). Trimming stripped 6 bases from V and 0 bases from J, with 14 bases between. The germline CDR1 and CDR2 sequences are SGHNT and YYREEE (reference sequence). The CDR3 covers 15 residues. The CDR3 protein is CASTAWAGSTDTQYF. CDR3 nucleotides: TGTGCCAGCACCGCTTGGGCAGGGAGCACAGATACGCAGTATTTT.

This clonotype was recorded at least ten times. The rearrangement joins TRBV12-3 or TRBV12-4 to TRBJ2-5, with 7 bases identical to TRBD2. The CDR3 is 15 amino acids. The V segment lost 1 base and the J segment 6 bases; nucleotides outside the gene matches: 8. The CDR3 DNA sequence: TGTGCCAGCAGTTTAGGTTCAGCGGGATTTAAGACCCAGTACTTC. Its protein product is CASSLGSAGFKTQYF.

Many counts were recorded for this clonotype. The genes are TRBV29-1 and TRBJ1-4; no definite D call. Per the germline V gene, CDR1 is SQVTM and CDR2 is ANQGSEA. V was shortened by 6 bases and J by 3 bases, with 8 bases between the two germline ends. CDR3 size: 12 residues. The chain's CDR3 is CSVGEPNEKLFF. CDR3 DNA: TGCAGCGTCGGGGAGCCTAATGAAAAACTGTTTTTT.

There are a few counts of this clonotype. The CDR3 protein is CAISEDRGNQPQHF. CDR3 DNA sequence: TGTGCCATCAGTGAGGACAGGGGCAATCAGCCCCAGCATTTT. The chain links TRBV10-3 to TRBJ1-5, with TRBD1 matching 7 bases. This CDR3 is built from 14 residues. The J segment lost 2 bases and the V segment lost 2 bases, leaving 0 bases of the junction unmatched. Germline-derived CDR1 and CDR2 are ENHRY and SYGVKD.

V gene TRBV24-1 combines with J gene TRBJ1-5; 12 nucleotides match TRBD1. V lost 3 bases and J lost 7; bases outside the gene matches: 6. The CDR3 consists of 16 residues. Germline lookup yields CDR1 KGHDR and CDR2 SFDVKD. For the CDR3, the DNA is TGTGCCACCAGTGATGGGACAGGGGGCCTCGGGCAGCCCCAGCATTTT. Protein product: CATSDGTGGLGQPQHF.

Ten or more counts support this clonotype. V gene TRBV5-1 combines with J gene TRBJ1-1; 8 bases match TRBD1. The CDR3 extends over 15 amino acids. V shed 0 bases, J shed 2 bases, and the junction held 3 bases outside the gene matches. Germline V gene lookup returns CDR1 SGHRS and CDR2 YFSETQ. DNA of the CDR3: TGCGCCAGCAGCTTGGAACAGGGGGAAAACACTGAAGCTTTCTTT. As protein: CASSLEQGENTEAFF.

This clonotype has at least ten counts. The V and J genes are TRBV7-9 and TRBJ1-1; 9 bases are a match to TRBD1. The CDR3 sequence is 16 residues long. The germline V gene encodes CDR1 SEHNR and CDR2 FQNEAQ (reference sequence). Trimming at V came to 5 bases and at J to 6 bases, leaving 13 bases not matched to a gene. Written as DNA, the CDR3 is TGTGCCAGCAGCCTCCTACAGGGGGCGAGAACGGCTGAAGCTTTCTTT. Encoded protein: CASSLLQGARTAEAFF.

There are many counts of this clonotype. V gene TRBV29-1 combines with J gene TRBJ2-7, with TRBD1 matching 8 bases. This CDR3 has 12 residues. The V gene end was trimmed by 4 bases and the J gene end by 4 bases; junction bases not matched to a gene: 3. The germline V gene has CDR1 SQVTM and CDR2 ANQGSEA. CDR3 nucleotide sequence: TGCAGCGTTGCAGGGGGCGCGTACGAGCAGTACTTC. Translating gives CSVAGGAYEQYF.

This clonotype appeared a few times. V and J are TRBV29-1 and TRBJ2-5, with 7 bases lining up with TRBD1. V was pared by 8 bases and J by 5 bases, with 5 bases of the junction left unmatched. The CDR3 loop spans 11 amino acids. Germline V gene lookup returns CDR1 SQVTM and CDR2 ANQGSEA. CDR3 loop: CSLKQGETQYF. CDR3 coding DNA: TGCAGCCTCAAACAGGGGGAGACCCAGTACTTC.

CDR3 DNA: TGTGCCAGCAGCATTACCGGGGTAGAACCTGATCAGTACTTC. Residues: CASSITGVEPDQYF. V and J are TRBV5-6 and TRBJ2-7, with D possibly matching TRBD2 (5 bases). The length of the CDR3 is 14 residues. Germline V gene lookup returns CDR1 SGHDT and CDR2 YYEEEE. V was trimmed by 4 bases and J by 10 bases, leaving 21 bases between them.

This rearrangement joins TRBV6-1 to TRBJ2-7, with 7 bases fitting TRBD1. Germline lookup yields CDR1 MNHNS and CDR2 SASEGT. V was clipped by 4 bases and J by 4 bases; unmatched bases: 10. The CDR3 totals 15 residues. This CDR3 is CASSARQGRRYEQYF. For the CDR3, the DNA is TGTGCCAGCAGTGCCCGACAGGGTAGAAGGTACGAGCAGTACTTC.

This clonotype was seen only a few times. The chain uses TRBV5-4 and TRBJ2-2; TRBD1 is a possible D gene (6 bases). With 4 bases removed from V and 1 base from J, the gap between germline ends came to 14 bases. The germline gives CDR1 SGHNT, CDR2 YYREEE (reference sequence). The CDR3 consists of 16 residues. The CDR3 reads CASSMPGQLNTGELFF. The CDR3 bases are TGTGCCAGCAGCATGCCGGGACAACTGAACACCGGGGAGCTGTTTTTT.

Many counts were recorded for this clonotype. In DNA form, the CDR3 reads TGTGCCAGCAGGCAGGCGACAGGGGGAGAGACCCAGTACTTC. Translated: CASRQATGGETQYF. This rearrangement joins TRBV2 to TRBJ2-5; TRBD1 matches 9 bases. The germline gives CDR1 SNHLY, CDR2 FYNNEI. Trimming removed 6 bases from V and 4 bases from J; junction bases left unmatched: 6. The CDR3 runs 14 residues. Complete variable domain (other parts from reference TRBV2 and TRBJ2-5): EPEVTQTPSHQVTQMGQEVILRCVPISNHLYFYWYRQILGQKVEFLVSFYNNEISEKSEIFDDQFSVERPDGSNFTLKIRSTKLEDSAMYFCASRQATGGETQYFGPGTRLLVL.

In its sample, this clonotype was seen a few times. V gene TRBV4-3 combines with J gene TRBJ1-1; D remains ambiguous. Germline values: CDR1 LGHNA, CDR2 YSLEER. V was clipped by 1 base and J by 0 bases, with 9 bases between them. The CDR3 is 15 residues long. The CDR3 region has the DNA TGCGCCAGCAGCCAAGTTTTATCTTTGAACACTGAAGCTTTCTTT. Amino acid sequence: CASSQVLSLNTEAFF.

The table lists this clonotype with a few counts. The chain couples TRBV9 to TRBJ2-6; 7 bases fit TRBD1. V gave up 0 bases and J gave up 0 bases; unmatched junction bases: 3. This CDR3 is 17 amino acids long. CDR1 and CDR2 (germline): SGDLS, YYNGEE. The CDR3 DNA is TGTGCCAGCAGCGTAGTTCCAGGGGGCTCTGGGGCCAACGTCCTGACTTTC. This gives the protein CASSVVPGGSGANVLTF.

The chain recombines TRBV29-1 with TRBJ2-7, with D perhaps matching TRBD1 (6 bases). With 4 bases removed from V and 1 base from J, the gap between germline ends came to 20 bases. The germline gives CDR1 SQVTM, CDR2 ANQGSEA. The CDR3 loop spans 16 amino acids. CDR3 DNA: TGCAGCGTTGGAGGGGGTGAGGGGGAGTGGTCCTACGAGCAGTACTTC. Residues: CSVGGGEGEWSYEQYF.

This clonotype was seen once. This chain uses TRBV11-1 with TRBJ2-1; the D call may be TRBD1 or TRBD2 (5 bases each). Trimming cost V 1 base and J 3 bases, with 22 bases left between them. The germline V gene has CDR1 SGHAT and CDR2 FQDESV (reference sequence). The CDR3 is 19 amino acids. CDR3 protein: CASSLGRGWRATRYNEQFF. The CDR3 region has the DNA TGTGCCAGCAGCTTAGGAAGGGGTTGGCGGGCCACCCGCTACAATGAGCAGTTCTTC.

This clonotype was picked up many times. The chain is built from TRBV6-5 and TRBJ2-1; D may be TRBD2 (5 bases). The length of the CDR3 is 13 residues. Per the germline V gene, CDR1 is MNHEY and CDR2 is SVGAGI. V shed 10 bases and J shed 0 bases, with 10 bases lying between them. CDR3 nucleotide sequence: TGTGCCACCTCCCGGGGCTCCTACAATGAGCAGTTCTTC. Translating it yields CATSRGSYNEQFF.

This clonotype was counted many times. J is TRBJ2-7 and V is TRBV5-1; the D gene is possibly TRBD2 (6 bases). CDR1 and CDR2 (germline): SGHRS, YFSETQ. The CDR3 loop spans 12 amino acids. V was pared by 4 bases and J by 6 bases, with 11 bases between. The CDR3 DNA is TGCGCCAGCAGCCACGGAGGGTTCGAGCAGTACTTC. It specifies CASSHGGFEQYF.